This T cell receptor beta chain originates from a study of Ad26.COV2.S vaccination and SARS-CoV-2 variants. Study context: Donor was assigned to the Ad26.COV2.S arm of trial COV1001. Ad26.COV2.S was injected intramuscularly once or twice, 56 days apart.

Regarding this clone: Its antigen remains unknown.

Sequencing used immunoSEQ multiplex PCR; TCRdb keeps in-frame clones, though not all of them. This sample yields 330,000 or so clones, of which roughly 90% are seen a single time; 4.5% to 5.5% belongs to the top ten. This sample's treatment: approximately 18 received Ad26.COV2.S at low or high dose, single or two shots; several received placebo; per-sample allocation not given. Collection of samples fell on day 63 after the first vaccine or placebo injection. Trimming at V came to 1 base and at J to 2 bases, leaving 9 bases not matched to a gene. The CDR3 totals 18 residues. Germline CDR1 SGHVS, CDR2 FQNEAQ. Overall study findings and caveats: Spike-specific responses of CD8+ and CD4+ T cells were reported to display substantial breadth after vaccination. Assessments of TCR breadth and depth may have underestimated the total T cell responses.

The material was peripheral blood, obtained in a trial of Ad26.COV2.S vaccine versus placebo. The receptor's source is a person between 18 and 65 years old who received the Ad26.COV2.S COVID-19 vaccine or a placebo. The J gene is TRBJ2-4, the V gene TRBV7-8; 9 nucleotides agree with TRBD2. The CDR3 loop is CASSLGRGGDLTKNIQYF. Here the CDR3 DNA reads TGTGCCAGCAGCTTAGGGCGCGGGGGGGACCTCACCAAAAACATTCAGTACTTC.